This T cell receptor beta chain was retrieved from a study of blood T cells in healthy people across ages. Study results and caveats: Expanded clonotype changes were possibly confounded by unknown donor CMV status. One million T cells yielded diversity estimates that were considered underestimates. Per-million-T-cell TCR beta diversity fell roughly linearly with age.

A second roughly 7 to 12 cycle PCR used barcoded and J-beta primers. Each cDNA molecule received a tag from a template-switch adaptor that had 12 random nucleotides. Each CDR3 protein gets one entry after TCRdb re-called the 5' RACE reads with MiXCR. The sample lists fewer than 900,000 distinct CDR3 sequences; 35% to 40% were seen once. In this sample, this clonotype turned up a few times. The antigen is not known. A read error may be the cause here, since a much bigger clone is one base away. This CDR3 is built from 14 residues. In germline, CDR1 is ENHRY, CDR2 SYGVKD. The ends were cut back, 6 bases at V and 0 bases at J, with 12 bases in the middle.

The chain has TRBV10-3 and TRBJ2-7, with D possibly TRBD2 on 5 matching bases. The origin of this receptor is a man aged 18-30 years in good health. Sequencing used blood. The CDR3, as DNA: TGTGCCATCAGGGCCACTAGTGGCTCCTACGAGCAGTACTTC. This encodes CAIRATSGSYEQYF.